Following are 3 T cell receptor beta chains from one sample sequenced in a study of T-cell reconstitution after alpha-beta-depleted transplantation in children. As it was prepared, the TCRbeta library received unique molecular identifiers. TCRdb used MiXCR to reprocess the PCR reads, holding one entry per CDR3 protein. The sample has about 78,000 distinct CDR3 sequences, 13% to 15% seen once. The source material was PBMCs, mostly from graft donor cells, sampled 180 days after TCRalphabeta/CD19-depleted stem cell transplant. These receptors were collected from a male patient aged 2 to 10 who had a stem cell transplant for acute lymphoblastic leukemia, so the T cells may come from the graft donor.

V is TRBV7-2 and J is TRBJ1-5, with 8 bases aligning to TRBD1. Losses at the gene ends were 1 base for V and 4 bases for J; bases not matched to a gene: 3. The V gene's germline CDR1 is SGHTA and CDR2 FQGNSA. CDR3 length equals 15 residues. This CDR3 reads CASSLGRGPNQPQHF. The CDR3 DNA reads TGTGCCAGCAGCTTAGGCAGGGGGCCTAATCAGCCCCAGCATTTT.

This clonotype was recorded many times. This rearrangement joins TRBV12-3 or TRBV12-4 to TRBJ1-5; maybe TRBD1 (5 bases). The CDR3 loop spans 15 amino acids. V was cut by 10 bases and J by 0 bases, with 16 bases left in between. The CDR3 bases are TGTGCCACCAGGGCAGGGTCTAATAGCAATCAGCCCCAGCATTTT. Residues: CATRAGSNSNQPQHF.

This clonotype was seen more than once but under ten times. This chain joins TRBV20-1 and TRBJ1-6; perhaps TRBD1 as D (6 bases). The germline CDR1 and CDR2 sequences are DFQATT and SNEGSKA (reference sequence). The CDR3 consists of 17 residues. The V and J ends lost 6 bases and 0 bases respectively, with 18 bases between them. CDR3 nucleotide sequence: TGCAGTGCCACCTTGGCTGGGACAAGCTCCTATAATTCACCCCTCCACTTT. Amino acids: CSATLAGTSSYNSPLHF.